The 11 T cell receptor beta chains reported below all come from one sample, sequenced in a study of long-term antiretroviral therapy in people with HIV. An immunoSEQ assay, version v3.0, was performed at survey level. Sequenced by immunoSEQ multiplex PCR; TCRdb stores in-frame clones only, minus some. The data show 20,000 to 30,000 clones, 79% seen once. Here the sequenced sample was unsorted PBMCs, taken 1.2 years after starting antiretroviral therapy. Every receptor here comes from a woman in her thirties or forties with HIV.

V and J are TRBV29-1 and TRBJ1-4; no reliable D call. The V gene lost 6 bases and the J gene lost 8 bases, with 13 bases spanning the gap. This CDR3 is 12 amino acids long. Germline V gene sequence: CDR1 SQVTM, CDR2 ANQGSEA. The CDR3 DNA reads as TGCAGCGTAGACCAACCGGGGGAAAAACTGTTTTTT. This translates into CSVDQPGEKLFF.

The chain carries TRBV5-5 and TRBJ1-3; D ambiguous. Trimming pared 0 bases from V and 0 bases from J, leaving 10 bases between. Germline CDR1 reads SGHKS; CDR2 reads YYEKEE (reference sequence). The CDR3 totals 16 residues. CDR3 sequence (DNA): TGTGCCAGCAGCTTGGTTGGTGGGAGCTCTGGAAACACCATATATTTT. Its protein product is CASSLVGGSSGNTIYF.

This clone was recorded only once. The CDR3 coding sequence is TGCGCCAGCAGTGCAGGGGGGGGCTACAATGAGCAGTTCTTC. It translates to CASSAGGGYNEQFF. The chain combines TRBV10-2 with TRBJ2-1, with D possibly being TRBD1 or TRBD2 (7 bases each). CDR3 length: 14 amino acids. Trimming removed 4 bases from V and 3 bases from J, with 10 bases in between. From germline, CDR1 is WSHSY and CDR2 SAAADI.

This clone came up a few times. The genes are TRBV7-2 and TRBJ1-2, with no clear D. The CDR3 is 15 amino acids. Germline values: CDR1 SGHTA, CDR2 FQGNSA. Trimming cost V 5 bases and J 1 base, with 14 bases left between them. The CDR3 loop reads CASSLTVGLNYGYTF. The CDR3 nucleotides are TGTGCCAGCAGCCTAACGGTTGGGCTTAACTATGGCTACACCTTC.

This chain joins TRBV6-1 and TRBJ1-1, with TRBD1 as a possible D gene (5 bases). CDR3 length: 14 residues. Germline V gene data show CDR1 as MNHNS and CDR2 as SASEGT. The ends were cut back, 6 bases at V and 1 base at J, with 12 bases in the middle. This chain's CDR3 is CASRTRGGNTEAFF. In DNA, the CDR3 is TGTGCCAGCAGGACCCGGGGGGGGAACACTGAAGCTTTCTTT.

The CDR3 sequence: CASSLRPTGSDQPQHF. The CDR3 DNA is TGTGCCAGCAGTTTACGCCCAACAGGTTCGGATCAGCCCCAGCATTTT. V usage is TRBV27 and J usage is TRBJ1-5, with D maybe TRBD1 (5 bases). The CDR3 length is 16 residues. Germline V gene lookup returns CDR1 MNHEY and CDR2 SMNVEV (reference sequence). The V gene lost 2 bases and the J gene lost 5 bases, with 16 bases spanning the gap.

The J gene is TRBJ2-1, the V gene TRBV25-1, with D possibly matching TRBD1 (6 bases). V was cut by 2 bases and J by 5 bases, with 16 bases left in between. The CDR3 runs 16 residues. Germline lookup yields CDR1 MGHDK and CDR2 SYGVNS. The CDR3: CASSENALRGHNEQFF. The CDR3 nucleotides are TGTGCCAGCAGTGAAAATGCCCTCAGGGGACACAATGAGCAGTTCTTC.

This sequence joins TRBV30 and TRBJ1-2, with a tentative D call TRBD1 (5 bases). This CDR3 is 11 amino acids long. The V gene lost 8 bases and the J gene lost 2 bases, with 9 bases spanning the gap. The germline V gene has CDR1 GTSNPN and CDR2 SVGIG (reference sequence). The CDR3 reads CAGGMNYGYTF. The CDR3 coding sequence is TGTGCCGGGGGGATGAACTATGGCTACACCTTC.

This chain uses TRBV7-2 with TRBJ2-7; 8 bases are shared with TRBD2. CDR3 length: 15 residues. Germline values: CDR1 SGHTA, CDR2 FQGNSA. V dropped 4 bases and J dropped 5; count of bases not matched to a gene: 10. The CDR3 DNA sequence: TGTGCCAGCAGCTCCTCACGGGGGGGGCCCCACGAGCAGTACTTC. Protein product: CASSSSRGGPHEQYF.

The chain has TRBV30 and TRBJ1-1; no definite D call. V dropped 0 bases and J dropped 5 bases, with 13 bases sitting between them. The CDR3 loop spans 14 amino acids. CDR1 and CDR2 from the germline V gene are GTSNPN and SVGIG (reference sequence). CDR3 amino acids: CAWSVSGRETEAFF. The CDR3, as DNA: TGTGCCTGGAGTGTAAGTGGGCGCGAGACTGAAGCTTTCTTT.

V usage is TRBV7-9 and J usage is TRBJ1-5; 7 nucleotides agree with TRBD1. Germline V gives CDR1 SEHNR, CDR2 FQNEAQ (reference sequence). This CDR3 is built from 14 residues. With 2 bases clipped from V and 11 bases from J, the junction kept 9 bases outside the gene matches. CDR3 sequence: CASSLRGPREAQHF. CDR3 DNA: TGTGCCAGCAGCTTAAGGGGGCCTCGGGAGGCCCAGCATTTT.